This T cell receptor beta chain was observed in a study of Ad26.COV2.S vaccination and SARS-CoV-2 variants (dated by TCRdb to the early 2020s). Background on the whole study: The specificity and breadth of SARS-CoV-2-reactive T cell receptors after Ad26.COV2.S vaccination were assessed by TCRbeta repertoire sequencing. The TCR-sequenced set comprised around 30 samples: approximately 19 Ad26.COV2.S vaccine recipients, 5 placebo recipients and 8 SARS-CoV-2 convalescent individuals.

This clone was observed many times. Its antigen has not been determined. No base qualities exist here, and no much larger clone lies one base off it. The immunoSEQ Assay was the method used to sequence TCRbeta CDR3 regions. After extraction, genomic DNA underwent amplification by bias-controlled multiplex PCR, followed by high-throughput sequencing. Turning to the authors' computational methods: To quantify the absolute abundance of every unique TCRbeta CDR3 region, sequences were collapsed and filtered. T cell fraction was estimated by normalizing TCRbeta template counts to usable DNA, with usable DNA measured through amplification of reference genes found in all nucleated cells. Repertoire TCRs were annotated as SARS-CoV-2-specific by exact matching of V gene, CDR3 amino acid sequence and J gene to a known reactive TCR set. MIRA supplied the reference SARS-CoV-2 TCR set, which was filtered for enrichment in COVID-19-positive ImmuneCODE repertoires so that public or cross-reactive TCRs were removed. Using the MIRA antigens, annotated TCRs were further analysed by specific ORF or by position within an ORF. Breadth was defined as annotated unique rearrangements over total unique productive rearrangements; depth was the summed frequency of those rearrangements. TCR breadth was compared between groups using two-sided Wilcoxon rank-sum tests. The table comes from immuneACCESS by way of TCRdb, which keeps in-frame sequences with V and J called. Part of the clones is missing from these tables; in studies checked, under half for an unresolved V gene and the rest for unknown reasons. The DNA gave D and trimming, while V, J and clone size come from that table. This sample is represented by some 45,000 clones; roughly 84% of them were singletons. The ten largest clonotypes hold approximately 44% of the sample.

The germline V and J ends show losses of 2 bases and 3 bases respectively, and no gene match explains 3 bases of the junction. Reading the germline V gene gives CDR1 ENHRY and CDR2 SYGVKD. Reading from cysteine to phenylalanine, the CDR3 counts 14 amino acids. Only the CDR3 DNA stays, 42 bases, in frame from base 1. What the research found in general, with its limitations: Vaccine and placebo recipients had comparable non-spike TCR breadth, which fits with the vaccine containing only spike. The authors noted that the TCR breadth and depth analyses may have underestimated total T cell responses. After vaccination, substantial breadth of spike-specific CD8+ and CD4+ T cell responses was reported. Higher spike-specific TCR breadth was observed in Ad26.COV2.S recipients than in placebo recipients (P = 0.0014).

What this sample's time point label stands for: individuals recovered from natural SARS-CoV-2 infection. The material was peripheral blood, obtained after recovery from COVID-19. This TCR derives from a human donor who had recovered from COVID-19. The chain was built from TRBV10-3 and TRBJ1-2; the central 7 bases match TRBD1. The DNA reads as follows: TGTGCCATCAGTGAGGACAGGGACTACTATGGCTACACCTTC. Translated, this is CAISEDRDYYGYTF.